This note documents a single T cell receptor beta chain sequence. Its antigen is undetermined. Produced via immunoSEQ multiplex PCR; TCRdb's table is partial and in-frame only. The table shows roughly 4,200 clones, with roughly nine tenths occurring only once. This specimen belongs to a study of somatic mutations in cytotoxic T cells in rheumatoid arthritis. General study findings and limits: Neither rheumatoid arthritis patients nor age-matched healthy controls had significantly different CD8+ T-cell clonality from the other group.

The germline V gene encodes CDR1 MNHEY and CDR2 SMNVEV (reference sequence). The CDR3 is 11 amino acids. The V and J ends lost 5 bases and 6 bases respectively, with 5 bases between them. The J gene is TRBJ1-5, the V gene TRBV27, with unresolved D. The sequenced sample was CD8+ T cells sorted from blood. This receptor was identified in a woman in her 70s with rheumatoid arthritis. The CDR3, as DNA: TGTGCCAGCAGTCCATTTCAGCCCCAGCATTTT. This sequence encodes CASSPFQPQHF.